These T cell receptor beta chains were read from a single sample in a study of blood T cell repertoires in COVID-19. TCRdb's copy holds only in-frame clones and misses some; the assay was immunoSEQ multiplex PCR. The sample records approximately 14,000 clones, around nine tenths being singletons. The material sequenced was peripheral blood. All receptors come from a human donor in a cohort sampled during active COVID-19. CDR3s include the opening cysteine and the closing phenylalanine or tryptophan. D genes are given only for firm matches. Clone size appears in some rows only: once, few, many, or a class for an expanded clone.

V gene,clone size,D gene,J gene,CDR3 DNA,CDR3 protein
TRBV5-1,few,TRBD1,TRBJ1-2,TGCGCCAGCAGCTTGGAGGGGGCTTATGGCTACACCTTC,CASSLEGAYGYTF
TRBV15,NA,TRBD1,TRBJ1-2,TGTGCCACCAGCAGAGGCCAGGGGGACTATGGCTACACCTTC,CATSRGQGDYGYTF
TRBV4-1,NA,NA,TRBJ1-2,TGCGCCAGCAGCCAAGATCTGTACAGGGATGAGAGAGGCTACACCTTC,CASSQDLYRDERGYTF
TRBV6-6,NA,NA,TRBJ2-7,TGTGCCAGCAGTTACTCGAAACTAGCTTCCTCCTACGAGCAGTACTTC,CASSYSKLASSYEQYF
TRBV10-2,NA,TRBD2,TRBJ2-5,TGCGCCAGCAGTGAAAGTGGAACTAGCGGGGCGGGGGAGACCCAGTACTTC,CASSESGTSGAGETQYF
TRBV6-5,once,NA,TRBJ2-7,TGTGCCAGCAGTTACTCCGAGATTTCCTACGAGCAGTACTTC,CASSYSEISYEQYF
TRBV7-6,NA,TRBD2,TRBJ2-5,TGTGCCAGCAGCTTAGGGGCTAGCGGGAGAGGGGAGACCCAGTACTTC,CASSLGASGRGETQYF
TRBV10-3,NA,TRBD1,TRBJ1-2,TGTGCCATCAGTGAATTGGACAGGGCGAATGGCTACACCTTC,CAISELDRANGYTF
TRBV5-1,NA,NA,TRBJ2-1,TGCGCCAGCAGACGCAATCGGCTAGCGTTAGATGAGCAGTTCTTC,CASRRNRLALDEQFF
TRBV27,NA,TRBD1,TRBJ1-5,TGTGCCAGCGCTCGCGGGACAGGGGCTTCCAATCAGCCCCAGCATTTT,CASARGTGASNQPQHF
TRBV12-3/TRBV12-4,NA,NA,TRBJ1-1,TGTGCCAGCAGTTTTAGGAACACTGAAGCTTTCTTT,CASSFRNTEAFF
TRBV7-2,NA,NA,TRBJ2-4,TGTGCCAGCAGCTTTCGAGTTAGCGAAAACATTCAGTACTTC,CASSFRVSENIQYF
TRBV15,NA,TRBD2,TRBJ2-3,TGTGCCACCAGCAGAGTTGGAGCGGGGCCCTATTTGGCAGATACGCAGTATTTT,CATSRVGAGPYLADTQYF
TRBV7-2,few,TRBD2,TRBJ2-2,TGTGCCAGCAGCTTAGGGGGAGGGACTAGCGGGGAGCTGTTTTTT,CASSLGGGTSGELFF
TRBV6-5,once,NA,TRBJ2-5,TGTGCCAGCAAGAGGGGGTTAGCGTCAGAGACCCAGTACTTC,CASKRGLASETQYF
TRBV29-1,NA,NA,TRBJ1-1,TGCAGCGTTGAAGATGGGGCGGAGAACACTGAAGCTTTCTTT,CSVEDGAENTEAFF
TRBV7-8,NA,NA,TRBJ1-2,TGTGCCAGCAGCCGTGACGGGATGCCTAACTATGGCTACACCTTC,CASSRDGMPNYGYTF
TRBV7-9,NA,TRBD2,TRBJ2-3,TGTGCCAGCAGTTCAGGCCTAGCGGAGTCCACAGATACGCAGTATTTT,CASSSGLAESTDTQYF
TRBV6-2/TRBV6-3,NA,TRBD2,TRBJ2-1,TGTGCCAGCAGTTACTCCCCTAGCGGGGGGGTTTACAATGAGCAGTTCTTC,CASSYSPSGGVYNEQFF
TRBV7-2,NA,NA,TRBJ2-3,TGTGCCAGCAGCCCCCAGCGGCTTAGCACAGATACGCAGTATTTT,CASSPQRLSTDTQYF
TRBV6-5,NA,TRBD2,TRBJ2-7,TGTGCCAGCAGTTACACTCGACTAGCAGGCTACGAGCAGTACTTC,CASSYTRLAGYEQYF
TRBV5-6,NA,NA,TRBJ2-5,TGTGCCAGCAGCTTGGTTGAGGAGACCCAGTACTTC,CASSLVEETQYF
TRBV6-1,few,NA,TRBJ2-7,TGTGCCAGCAGTGAAGCCCCACGGGTCTACGAGCAGTACTTC,CASSEAPRVYEQYF
TRBV7-8,NA,NA,TRBJ2-7,TGTGCCAGCAGCTTTCCGGGGAGTGTCTCCGAGCAGTACTTC,CASSFPGSVSEQYF
TRBV7-2,NA,TRBD1,TRBJ2-5,TGTGCCAGCAGCTTCCGGACAGGGGAGTCCCAAGAGACCCAGTACTTC,CASSFRTGESQETQYF
TRBV5-4,NA,TRBD2,TRBJ2-2,TGTGCCAGCAGCCTAGCGGTACTCAACACCGGGGAGCTGTTTTTT,CASSLAVLNTGELFF
TRBV6-5,NA,TRBD1,TRBJ1-2,TGTGCCAGCAGCCAGGGACAGGGGATTTATGGCTACACCTTC,CASSQGQGIYGYTF
TRBV5-1,once,TRBD1,TRBJ2-7,TGCGCCAGCAGCTTAACCGCGACAGGGAGCTCCTACGAGCAGTACTTC,CASSLTATGSSYEQYF
TRBV12-3/TRBV12-4,NA,NA,TRBJ1-2,TGTGCCAGCAGTCCAGGGGATTCCTATGGCTACACCTTC,CASSPGDSYGYTF
TRBV6-5,NA,TRBD1,TRBJ1-5,TGTGCCAGCAGTATCGGACAGGGTGTGGGGCAGCCCCAGCATTTT,CASSIGQGVGQPQHF
TRBV4-3,NA,NA,TRBJ2-3,TGCGCCAGCAGCCAAGACATAGGACTACCCACAGATACGCAGTATTTT,CASSQDIGLPTDTQYF
TRBV19,NA,TRBD1,TRBJ1-1,TGTGCCAGTAGTGATCGACAGGGTCGTTCTTCCGCTTTCTTT,CASSDRQGRSSAFF
TRBV28,NA,NA,TRBJ1-5,TGTGCCAGCAGTTTGGCGGCAGGGCCTCATCAGCCCCAGCATTTT,CASSLAAGPHQPQHF
TRBV7-8,NA,TRBD2,TRBJ2-1,TGTGCCAGCAGCAACCGACTAGCGGGAATTGGGAATGAGCAGTTCTTC,CASSNRLAGIGNEQFF
TRBV6-5,NA,NA,TRBJ2-7,TGTGCCAGTCACACTATAGCAGGGTACGAGCAGTACTTC,CASHTIAGYEQYF
TRBV7-2,NA,NA,TRBJ2-3,TGTGCCAGCAGCCCCCGCGCCACAGATACGCAGTATTTT,CASSPRATDTQYF
TRBV11-3,NA,NA,TRBJ1-4,TGTGCCAGCAGCCTTAAACGGGGACGGCGGGAAACTAATGAAAAACTGTTTTTT,CASSLKRGRRETNEKLFF
TRBV10-3,NA,NA,TRBJ1-2,TGTGCCATCAGTGAGTCAGACAGCTACTATGGCTACACCTTC,CAISESDSYYGYTF
TRBV4-1,NA,NA,TRBJ2-1,TGCGCCAGCAGCCAAGATTTCCGTATCGATGAGCAGTTCTTC,CASSQDFRIDEQFF
TRBV28,NA,NA,TRBJ2-7,TGTGCCAGCAGGGTAGACAGGGAGGATTTCTACGAGCAGTACTTC,CASRVDREDFYEQYF
TRBV19,once,NA,TRBJ2-1,TGTGCCAGTAGTATAGGAGGGAGGCCGCACGATGAGCAGTTCTTC,CASSIGGRPHDEQFF
TRBV4-1,NA,NA,TRBJ1-6,TGCGCCAGCAGCCAAGGACAGACCTATAATTCACCCCTCCACTTT,CASSQGQTYNSPLHF
TRBV2,once,NA,TRBJ2-5,TGTGCCAGCAGTGGGCTAGCGAACCAAGAGACCCAGTACTTC,CASSGLANQETQYF
TRBV18,NA,TRBD2,TRBJ2-6,TGTGCCAGCTCACCCTATGCTAGCGGGACCGGGGCCAACGTCCTGACTTTC,CASSPYASGTGANVLTF
TRBV7-3,NA,NA,TRBJ2-1,TGTGCCAGCAGCTTAAACCCCGTAGGGAGGTCCGGGTCCTACAATGAGCAGTTCTTC,CASSLNPVGRSGSYNEQFF
TRBV28,NA,NA,TRBJ2-7,TGTGCCAGCGGCCGCGAGCAGTACTTC,CASGREQYF
TRBV4-2,once,TRBD2,TRBJ2-7,TGTGCCAGCAGCCAAGAGGAGCTAGCGGGAGTTACCTACGAGCAGTACTTC,CASSQEELAGVTYEQYF
TRBV6-5,NA,TRBD1,TRBJ2-2,TGTGCCAGCAGGGACAGGGGGGCCGGGGAGCTGTTTTTT,CASRDRGAGELFF
TRBV12-3/TRBV12-4,NA,NA,TRBJ1-1,TGTGCCAGCAGCAGAATAGCGAACACTGAAGCTTTCTTT,CASSRIANTEAFF
TRBV9,few,NA,TRBJ1-2,TGTGCCAGCAGCGTATCTGGGGCGCATGGCTACACCTTC,CASSVSGAHGYTF
TRBV6-5,NA,TRBD1,TRBJ2-7,TGTGCCAGCTCTGACAGGGGGTCATTGTACGAGCAGTACTTC,CASSDRGSLYEQYF
TRBV18,NA,NA,TRBJ1-1,TGTGCCAGCTCACCGACAGGCACTGAAGCTTTCTTT,CASSPTGTEAFF
TRBV9,NA,NA,TRBJ1-6,TGTGCCAGCAGCGCCTCGGGGGGGGGCTCACCCCTCCACTTT,CASSASGGGSPLHF
TRBV7-9,NA,TRBD1,TRBJ2-1,TGTGCCAGCAGTAATGGACAGGCCAATGAGCAGTTCTTC,CASSNGQANEQFF
TRBV7-9,few,TRBD1,TRBJ1-2,TGTGCCAGCAGCCCAGTGCAGGGGGTAGGCTACACCTTC,CASSPVQGVGYTF
TRBV4-2,NA,NA,TRBJ2-1,TGTGCCAGCAGCCATTACGGGAGCTCCTACAATGAGCAGTTCTTC,CASSHYGSSYNEQFF